This entry lists 21 T cell receptor beta chains sequenced from one sample in a study of blood T cell repertoires in COVID-19. TCRdb's copy holds only in-frame clones and misses some; the assay was immunoSEQ multiplex PCR. The sample consists of 150,000 to 200,000 clones, more than 80% of them appearing once. Sequencing was done on a sample of peripheral blood. The receptors come from a man aged 55 to 70 with acute or convalescent COVID-19.

The chain links TRBV4-1 to TRBJ2-6, with unresolved D. Germline lookup yields CDR1 MGHRA and CDR2 YSYEKL. The CDR3 contains 18 residues. Trimming left V 0 bases short and J 0 bases short, with 12 bases between. The CDR3 nucleotides are TGCGCCAGCAGCCAAGAACAGAGTTCCTACTCTGGGGCCAACGTCCTGACTTTC. It is translated as CASSQEQSSYSGANVLTF.

The chain combines TRBV10-1 with TRBJ1-6; D perhaps matches TRBD1 (6 bases). The V gene lost 3 bases and the J gene lost 9 bases, with 12 bases spanning the gap. CDR3 length equals 14 residues. Germline CDR1 is WNHNN and CDR2 is SYGVQD (reference sequence). CDR3 DNA: TGCGCCAGCAGTGACTGGACAGAAGCTTCACCCCTCCACTTT. Translated, it gives CASSDWTEASPLHF.

The J gene is TRBJ1-4, the V gene TRBV19; D may be TRBD1 (6 bases). CDR1 is LNHDA and CDR2 is SQIVND in the germline V gene (reference sequence). This CDR3 has 15 residues. V lost 5 bases to trimming and J lost 0 bases, with 10 bases between them. The CDR3 DNA is TGTGCCAGTAGTTTCCGGACAGCAACTAATGAAAAACTGTTTTTT. It encodes CASSFRTATNEKLFF.

The chain recombines TRBV5-1 with TRBJ1-6, with D unresolved. This CDR3 region has 14 residues. Trimming shortened V by 2 bases and J by 6 bases, and 9 bases separated the two germline ends. Germline V CDR1 and CDR2: SGHRS, YFSETQ. CDR3 sequence: CASSFVQPNSPLHF. The DNA for the CDR3 is TGCGCCAGCAGCTTCGTACAGCCTAATTCACCCCTCCACTTT.

This chain links TRBV6-5 with TRBJ1-1; weak D call: TRBD1 (6 bases). CDR1 is MNHEY and CDR2 is SVGAGI in the germline V gene. Trimming removed 8 bases from V and 8 bases from J, with 21 bases in between. The CDR3 spans 14 residues. The CDR3 reads CASGGSGTSGEAFF. DNA of the CDR3: TGTGCCAGCGGGGGATCCGGGACATCAGGGGAAGCTTTCTTT.

The genes are TRBV27 and TRBJ1-6; 9 nucleotides agree with TRBD1. The ends lost 5 bases at V and 9 bases at J; junction bases unmatched: 8. Germline V gene lookup returns CDR1 MNHEY and CDR2 SMNVEV (reference sequence). CDR3 length: 15 residues. The CDR3 spells CASSREGTGSSPLHF. As DNA, the CDR3 is TGTGCCAGCAGTAGGGAAGGGACAGGGAGTTCACCCCTCCACTTT.

The genes are TRBV11-1 and TRBJ1-4; no reliable D call. V dropped 1 base and J dropped 8 bases, with 8 bases sitting between them. CDR1 and CDR2 from the germline V gene are SGHAT and FQDESV (reference sequence). CDR3 size: 13 residues. The CDR3 reads CASSLGVMEKLFF. CDR3 nucleotides: TGTGCCAGCAGCTTAGGAGTAATGGAAAAACTGTTTTTT.

As for this clone: Other DNA sequences in the same sample also yield this CDR3. The CDR3 sequence is CASSLAGSGNQPQHF. Here the CDR3 DNA reads TGTGCCAGCAGCTTGGCCGGGTCTGGCAATCAGCCCCAGCATTTT. This chain connects TRBV5-5 to TRBJ1-5; no reliable D call. CDR3 size: 15 residues. Germline V gene sequence: CDR1 SGHKS, CDR2 YYEKEE (reference sequence). With 0 bases removed from V and 2 bases from J, the gap between germline ends came to 9 bases.

The chain uses TRBV3-1 (or the pseudogene TRBV3-2) and TRBJ2-7, with TRBD2 matching 7 bases. Germline lookup yields CDR1 LGHDT and CDR2 YNNKEL (reference sequence). The CDR3 runs to 15 residues. The trim removed 1 base at V and 3 bases at J, leaving 6 bases unmatched. The CDR3 nucleotides read TGTGCCAGCAGCCAAGTTCTAGCGGACCGCTACGAGCAGTACTTC. This gives the protein CASSQVLADRYEQYF.

The chain joins TRBV5-6 to TRBJ1-2, with unresolved D. The CDR3 has 14 amino acids. The ends were cut back, 3 bases at V and 0 bases at J, with 9 bases in the middle. CDR1 SGHDT and CDR2 YYEEEE come from the germline V gene. The chain's CDR3 is CASSSGISNYGYTF. For the CDR3, the DNA is TGTGCCAGCAGCTCCGGGATATCTAACTATGGCTACACCTTC.

The chain combines TRBV6-5 with TRBJ2-3; D gene uncertain. Germline CDR1 is MNHEY and CDR2 is SVGAGI. This CDR3 has 13 residues. Trimming pared 5 bases from V and 4 bases from J, leaving 10 bases between. The CDR3 nucleotides are TGTGCCAGCAGTCCCAGAGGAGCAGATACGCAGTATTTT. It encodes CASSPRGADTQYF.

The rearrangement uses TRBV15 and TRBJ1-2; possible D gene TRBD1, 6 bases. This CDR3 spans 15 amino acids. The germline gives CDR1 LNHNV, CDR2 YYDKDF (reference sequence). V lost 0 bases and J lost 7, with 15 bases in between. The CDR3 loop is CATSRDRGGVRGYTF. Written as DNA, the CDR3 is TGTGCCACCAGCAGAGATAGGGGGGGGGTACGTGGCTACACCTTC.

The V call is TRBV5-4, the J call TRBJ2-2; TRBD2 might be the D (6 bases). The V gene's germline CDR1 is SGHNT and CDR2 YYREEE (reference sequence). This CDR3 contains 15 residues. Trimming pared 4 bases from V and 2 bases from J, leaving 12 bases between. CDR3 nucleotide sequence: TGTGCCAGCAGCAGGACTACCAAAAACACCGGGGAGCTGTTTTTT. Translating gives CASSRTTKNTGELFF.

This chain connects TRBV5-6 to TRBJ1-6; D is unresolved. The CDR3 loop spans 15 amino acids. V lost 2 bases and J 0 bases, leaving 6 bases between the germline ends. Germline assignment: CDR1 SGHDT and CDR2 YYEEEE. DNA of the CDR3: TGTGCCAGCAGCTTAGGGAGCTCCTATAATTCACCCCTCCACTTT. Translation gives CASSLGSSYNSPLHF.

In nucleotides, the CDR3 is TGCGCCAGCAGACGGGGGTCGGATTCACCCCTCCACTTT. Translating it yields CASRRGSDSPLHF. The V and J genes are TRBV5-1 and TRBJ1-6, with D perhaps matching TRBD1 (5 bases). CDR1 is SGHRS, CDR2 YFSETQ, per germline. Trimming cost V 5 bases and J 8 bases, with 11 bases left between them. The CDR3 totals 13 residues.

This sequence joins TRBV5-4 and TRBJ2-7; 9 nucleotides line up with TRBD2. Germline V gene data show CDR1 as SGHNT and CDR2 as YYREEE (reference sequence). The CDR3 extends over 16 amino acids. The junction had 13 bases not matched to a gene; V was cut back by 3 bases and J by 6 bases. The CDR3 DNA follows: TGTGCCAGCAGCTCCCAGACAGCGGGGGGAGTTGGCGAGCAGTACTTC. The encoded protein is CASSSQTAGGVGEQYF.

The rearrangement joins TRBV7-7 to TRBJ2-2; TRBD1 aligns across 10 bases. Per the germline V gene, CDR1 is SSHAT and CDR2 is FNYEAQ (reference sequence). The CDR3 consists of 17 residues. The V segment lost 5 bases and the J segment 7 bases; nucleotides outside the gene matches: 13. Here the CDR3 DNA reads TGTGCCAGCAGCCCCTCGTCACGACAGGGGGCTATCGGGGAGCTGTTTTTT. This sequence encodes CASSPSSRQGAIGELFF.

The rearrangement uses TRBV10-2 and TRBJ2-7, with a possible D match to TRBD2 (6 bases). Germline CDR1 and CDR2: WSHSY and SAAADI. Trimming left V 0 bases short and J 0 bases short, with 9 bases between. This CDR3 has 15 residues. Here the CDR3 reads CASSESGLSSYEQYF. CDR3 DNA: TGCGCCAGCAGTGAGTCGGGACTTAGCTCCTACGAGCAGTACTTC.

In DNA form, the CDR3 reads TGTGCCAGCAGTGAATTTTGGACAGGGGGCAATCACTATGGCTACACCTTC. It translates to CASSEFWTGGNHYGYTF. This chain joins TRBV6-1 and TRBJ1-2; 11 positions match TRBD1. This CDR3 is 17 amino acids long. V was clipped by 2 bases and J by 3 bases; unmatched bases: 8. CDR1 and CDR2 (germline): MNHNS, SASEGT.

The DNA for the CDR3 is TGTGCCAGCTCACGAACCGGGACAGGACTCGATAGCAATCAGCCCCAGCATTTT. Translated: CASSRTGTGLDSNQPQHF. This chain joins TRBV18 and TRBJ1-5, with TRBD1 identical over 8 bases. Germline assignment: CDR1 KGHSH and CDR2 LQKENI. CDR3 length: 18 amino acids. Trimming cost V 4 bases and J 0 bases; bases outside gene matches: 11.

The J gene is TRBJ1-1, the V gene TRBV30; D is perhaps TRBD1 (6 bases). The germline V and J ends were trimmed by 3 bases and 2 bases, with 10 bases remaining between them. Germline CDR1 and CDR2: GTSNPN and SVGIG (reference sequence). The length of the CDR3 is 13 residues. The CDR3 nucleotides read TGTGCCTGGAGGCAGGGGCGCAACACTGAAGCTTTCTTT. The encoded protein is CAWRQGRNTEAFF. Looking up the rest from reference TRBV30 and TRBJ1-1 gives the full variable domain: SQTIHQWPATLVQPVGSPLSLECTVEGTSNPNLYWYRQAAGRGLQLLFYSVGIGQISSEVPQNLSASRPQDRQFILSSKKLLLSDSGFYLCAWRQGRNTEAFFGQGTRLTVV.